This T cell receptor (beta chain) was captured by sequencing in a study of vaccination and CD4 T cells after COVID-19 (dated by TCRdb to 2021 to 2024). In the study overall: Convalescent patients had a positive SARS-CoV-2 result on nasal swab PCR, and of these patients, some 10 had mild disease and one had severe disease. The convalescent cohort comprised six males and four females, including two Hispanic individuals, seven Caucasians, two Asians and one multiracial person. Participants received two doses of either the Pfizer-BioNTech BNT162b2 vaccine (n=8) or the Moderna mRNA-1273 vaccine (n=2). Post-COVID blood samples were collected from convalescent patients a median of around 100 days after diagnosis, with a range of roughly 35 to 180 days. Post-vaccine blood samples were taken a median of about 77 days after the second vaccine dose, with a range of 14 to 241 days. For stimulating the cultures, overlapping spike peptide pools were used, derived from SARS-CoV-2 as well as from the common cold coronaviruses HCoV-NL63, HCoV-OC43 and HCoV-229E. In control cultures, a CEFX viral epitope pool was used as positive control, an HIV-1 Nef peptide pool was used as negative control, or no peptide was added. The spike-specific CD4+ TCR repertoire was compared before and after mRNA vaccination in approximately ten COVID-19 convalescent patients and several infection-naive healthy vaccine recipients. What the research found in general, with its limitations: Relatively few convalescent patients were included in the study, and early timepoints after natural infection were not analyzed. An increase in the median number of SARS-CoV-2-reactive clonotypes from around 20 after infection to roughly 36 after vaccination was observed, but the change was not found to be significant. Among convalescent patients, a median roughly 84% of the SARS-CoV-2-reactive clones seen after vaccination appeared only after vaccination, which suggests priming specific to the vaccine. Of the vaccine-specific clones in convalescent patients, 304 of 307, or nearly all, reacted only to SARS-CoV-2 spike and did not cross-react with common cold coronaviruses.

The treatment or condition label corresponds to: approximately 9-day PBMC culture with coronavirus spike peptide pools or control peptides (ViraFEST assay). To expand antigen-specific T cells with peptide pools and then pick out the expanded clonotypes through TCR sequencing, the study relied on the ViraFEST assay. Positive SARS-CoV-2 PCR tests in the convalescent patients dated from March to December 2020, before Alpha, Beta and Delta variants emerged in the United States. More than 1.5 million PBMCs per well were cultured in IMDM with approximately 4.9% human AB serum and about 9.2 IU/ml IL-2, plus 10 ug/ml peptide pools. Half of the culture medium was replaced with fresh IL-2-containing medium on days 3 and 7. CD4+ T cells were isolated after around ten days of culture through negative selection using the EasySep CD4+ T cell isolation kit. PBMCs were separated from whole blood using Ficoll-Paque Plus gradient centrifugation and then either used fresh or cryopreserved at -140C. In general, triplicate wells were set up for every culture condition.

The method was PCR. DNA from cultured CD4+ T cells was subjected to TCR sequencing with the Oncomine TCR Beta short-read assay at the Johns Hopkins FTIC core. Genomic DNA was extracted from the cultured CD4+ T cells with the QIAamp micro DNA kit. Oncomine TCR Beta libraries from cultured CD4+ T cells were pooled using unique dual indexes and sequenced on an Illumina iSeq 100. Concerning the study's data processing: Non-productive sequences were filtered out, and CDR3s that did not start with C, did not end with F or W, or were shorter than 7 amino acids were discarded. The MANAFEST web application was used to identify antigen-specific clonotypes by comparing peptide-stimulated wells against reference wells and other culture wells. An FDR below 0.05, an odds ratio above 5, and a productive frequency above 0.1% in at least two of three replicate wells were required for clones to be considered positive. A clonotype was classed as cross-reactive if the clonotype showed significant expansion both in SARS-CoV-2 spike wells and in at least one common cold coronavirus spike condition. Using R version 3.6.1, CDR3 homology was evaluated through Levenshtein distances (stringdist) along with unrooted phylogenetic trees (ape). The public reads were run again by TCRdb, first through fastp at Q25 and then through MiXCR, and only productive beta chains were kept. Duplicate CDR3 protein sequences are folded into a single record with the most common DNA and genes. The V and J calls and clone size are TCRdb's, not the authors'. Here the sample has some 11,000 distinct CDR3 sequences; about 41% occur a single time. More than 9% of the sample is in the top ten clones.

A remark on this clonotype: It lacks a known antigen. It has no much larger one-base neighbor in the sample; base qualities were not kept.

CDR1 MDHEN and CDR2 SYDVKM were looked up in the germline V gene. From the cysteine up to the phenylalanine, the CDR3 has a length of 15 residues. The read is trimmed to its CDR3 DNA, 45 bases read in frame from base 1. Germline trimming: 5 bases from V, 1 base from J; junction bases outside gene matches: 2. Sample: CD4+ T cells from blood, cultured in vitro, taken after SARS-CoV-2 vaccination. The source of this sequence is a human donor who had recovered from COVID-19. The V and J segments used are TRBV28 and TRBJ2-7, with TRBD2 matching 13 junction bases. The nucleotides read TGTGCCAGCAGTACTAGCGGGAGGGCTTCCTACGAGCAGTACTTC. Its protein product is CASSTSGRASYEQYF.